The 26 T cell receptor beta chains listed next were all sequenced from one sample in a study of shared clonotypes between healthy human individuals. Sequenced by immunoSEQ multiplex PCR; TCRdb stores in-frame clones only, minus some. The data hold 2 million to 3 million clones, with roughly 93% observed a single time. Sequences were obtained from naive CD4+ T cells from PBMCs. Subset in this sample: CD45RA+ positively selected. These receptors were collected from a man younger than 30 in good health. Some clones in this sample may be carry-over from other donors' samples.

This chain uses TRBV29-1 with TRBJ2-1; TRBD2 matches 12 bases. CDR1 SQVTM and CDR2 ANQGSEA come from the germline V gene. The length of the CDR3 is 13 residues. V lost 4 bases, J lost 15 bases, and 10 bases stayed unmatched. DNA for the CDR3: TGCAGCGTTGGTACACTAGCGGGAGGAGGGCCGTTCTTC. Translation gives CSVGTLAGGGPFF.

For the CDR3, the DNA is TGTGCCAGCAGCCAGCAAACTAGCGGGAGGGCCAGTGGGGCCAACGTCCTGACTTTC. Residues: CASSQQTSGRASGANVLTF. This sequence joins TRBV4-2 and TRBJ2-6; 13 bases fit TRBD2. The CDR3 is 19 amino acids. V lost 3 bases and J lost 3; bases outside the gene matches: 8. Germline-derived CDR1 and CDR2 are LGHNA and YNFKEQ.

Regarding this clone: This sample also contains other DNA sequences that code for the same CDR3. The gene calls are TRBV18 and TRBJ2-2; 7 positions match TRBD2. CDR3 length: 15 amino acids. Per the germline V gene, CDR1 is KGHSH and CDR2 is LQKENI. With V trimmed by 1 base and J by 5 bases, 4 bases remained unmatched. The CDR3 region has the DNA TGTGCCAGCTCACCACGTCAGGGAGGGACCGGGGAGCTGTTTTTT. Translating it yields CASSPRQGGTGELFF.

The V call is TRBV7-2, the J call TRBJ2-3; TRBD2 matches at 9 bases. CDR1 SGHTA and CDR2 FQGNSA come from the germline V gene. The junction had 9 bases not matched to a gene; V was cut back by 2 bases and J by 6 bases. The CDR3 is 16 residues long. The CDR3 loop reads CASSLRISGSADTQYF. The CDR3 nucleotides read TGTGCCAGCAGCTTACGAATTAGCGGGAGTGCCGATACGCAGTATTTT.

The CDR3, as DNA: TGTGCCAGCAGCTTCCCAGGGGAACCCACCGGGGAGCTGTTTTTT. It translates to CASSFPGEPTGELFF. V usage is TRBV11-2 and J usage is TRBJ2-2, with a weak D call TRBD1 (6 bases). The CDR3 has 15 amino acids. Germline V gives CDR1 SGHAT, CDR2 FQNNGV. The V end lost 3 bases, the J end lost 4 bases, and 12 bases lay between the germline ends.

V is TRBV4-2 and J is TRBJ2-7; TRBD2 matches at 10 bases. The V gene end was trimmed by 4 bases and the J gene end by 2 bases; junction bases not matched to a gene: 11. CDR1 LGHNA and CDR2 YNFKEQ come from the germline V gene. The CDR3 totals 17 residues. The CDR3 region is CASSPQSGRVRAYEQYF. The CDR3 DNA reads as TGTGCCAGCAGCCCGCAAAGCGGGAGGGTCCGTGCCTACGAGCAGTACTTC.

The chain has TRBV29-1 and TRBJ2-1, with TRBD2 identical over 13 bases. J gave up 4 bases and V 6 bases, and 3 bases lay outside the gene matches. The CDR3 has 14 residues. Germline lookup yields CDR1 SQVTM and CDR2 ANQGSEA. CDR3: CSVRTSGRYNEQFF. CDR3 bases: TGCAGCGTGCGGACTAGCGGGAGATACAATGAGCAGTTCTTC.

This chain uses TRBV6-6 with TRBJ2-6; the match to TRBD1 covers 8 bases. Germline CDR1 MNHNY, CDR2 SVGAGI (reference sequence). This CDR3 contains 16 residues. V was clipped by 5 bases and J by 7 bases; unmatched bases: 10. This CDR3 reads CASSLRFGTGANVLTF. The CDR3 nucleotides read TGTGCCAGCAGTCTCCGCTTTGGGACAGGAGCCAACGTCCTGACTTTC.

This chain uses TRBV6-1 with TRBJ2-1; D ambiguous. This CDR3 is 14 amino acids long. V lost 4 bases and J lost 0, with 7 bases in between. Germline lookup yields CDR1 MNHNS and CDR2 SASEGT. CDR3 nucleotide sequence: TGTGCCAGCAGTGTTGAGGTCTCCTACAATGAGCAGTTCTTC. Translation: CASSVEVSYNEQFF.

The chain joins TRBV14 to TRBJ2-7; 9 bases line up with TRBD1. The V gene's germline CDR1 is SGHDN and CDR2 FVKESK. With V trimmed by 4 bases and J by 3 bases, 7 bases remained unmatched. The CDR3 consists of 15 residues. The CDR3 sequence is CASSLLGTGSYEQYF. The CDR3 DNA reads as TGTGCCAGCAGCCTGCTAGGGACAGGGAGCTACGAGCAGTACTTC.

V usage is TRBV7-2 and J usage is TRBJ2-1, with 8 nucleotides matching TRBD1. Germline assignment: CDR1 SGHTA and CDR2 FQGNSA. The CDR3 runs 18 residues. V lost 5 bases, J lost 9 bases, and 21 bases stayed unmatched. In DNA form, the CDR3 reads TGTGCCAGCAGCCCCCCGGGTAAGTTGGCCAGGGGGCTTGGTGAGCAGTTCTTC. It yields the protein CASSPPGKLARGLGEQFF.

The chain uses TRBV7-3 and TRBJ2-2, with D hard to call. Germline V gene sequence: CDR1 SGHTA, CDR2 FQGTGA. With 4 bases removed from V and 7 bases from J, the gap between germline ends came to 19 bases. The CDR3 contains 16 residues. CDR3 sequence (DNA): TGTGCCAGCAGCTCCAGACCCACACCGTCGGGCGGGGAGCTGTTTTTT. This sequence encodes CASSSRPTPSGGELFF.

A single count supports this clone. The CDR3 is CASSPGRSGNTIYF. For the CDR3, the DNA is TGTGCCAGCAGTCCCGGGAGATCTGGAAACACCATATATTTT. The chain links TRBV6-5 to TRBJ1-3; D not resolved. Germline values: CDR1 MNHEY, CDR2 SVGAGI. This CDR3 is built from 14 residues. The V end was cut by 5 bases, the J end by 1 base, with 9 bases between.

The chain links TRBV27 to TRBJ1-5; 7 positions match TRBD1. The CDR3 contains 15 residues. CDR1 is MNHEY, CDR2 SMNVEV, per germline (reference sequence). After removal of 5 bases from V and 3 bases from J, the junction contained 7 bases not matched to a gene. The CDR3 spells CASSQKGAYNQPQHF. The CDR3 DNA sequence: TGTGCCAGCAGTCAGAAGGGGGCCTACAATCAGCCCCAGCATTTT.

This sequence joins TRBV6-1 and TRBJ1-1; the match to TRBD1 covers 9 bases. The CDR3 length is 16 residues. Germline loops: CDR1 MNHNS, CDR2 SASEGT. The V and J ends lost 3 bases and 5 bases, in that order; junction bases with no gene match: 10. CDR3: CASSDSVTGGRTEAFF. As DNA, the CDR3 is TGTGCCAGCAGTGATTCCGTGACAGGGGGAAGGACTGAAGCTTTCTTT.

V is TRBV30 and J is TRBJ2-7; TRBD1 agrees at 7 bases. The CDR3 extends over 15 amino acids. V gave up 0 bases and J gave up 9 bases; unmatched junction bases: 14. CDR1 is GTSNPN and CDR2 is SVGIG in the germline V gene (reference sequence). The DNA of the CDR3 is TGTGCCTGGAGTGTACCGCAGGGGGTTCTCTGGTTGCAGTACTTC. Amino acid sequence: CAWSVPQGVLWLQYF.

The V gene is TRBV5-1, the J gene TRBJ2-5; TRBD1 agrees at 8 bases. The CDR3 has 15 amino acids. CDR1 is SGHRS, CDR2 YFSETQ, per germline. V lost 3 bases and J lost 5; bases outside the gene matches: 9. This CDR3 reads CASSSGQGGVETQYF. CDR3 sequence (DNA): TGCGCCAGCAGCTCTGGACAGGGTGGTGTGGAGACCCAGTACTTC.

Of note for this clone: Other DNA variants within this sample encode the same CDR3. The rearrangement joins TRBV5-1 to TRBJ2-2; TRBD1 aligns across 10 bases. The CDR3 totals 15 residues. CDR1 and CDR2 (germline): SGHRS, YFSETQ. After removal of 0 bases from V and 8 bases from J, the junction contained 4 bases not matched to a gene. The CDR3 DNA follows: TGCGCCAGCAGCTTGGGACAGGGGGCATCTGGGGAGCTGTTTTTT. Translation gives CASSLGQGASGELFF.

This clone was detected a few times. The genes are TRBV9 and TRBJ1-3; possible D gene TRBD1, 5 bases. Germline lookup yields CDR1 SGDLS and CDR2 YYNGEE. CDR3 size: 18 residues. Trimming took off 4 bases at V and 0 bases at J, with 20 bases between the two ends. CDR3 sequence (DNA): TGTGCCAGCAGCACCGGGACGTCGGTCAAAAACTCTGGAAACACCATATATTTT. Translation gives CASSTGTSVKNSGNTIYF. Based on the CDR3 plus reference TRBV9 and TRBJ1-3, the full variable domain is DSGVTQTPKHLITATGQRVTLRCSPRSGDLSVYWYQQSLDQGLQFLIQYYNGEERAKGNILERFSAQQFPDLHSELNLSSLELGDSALYFCASSTGTSVKNSGNTIYFGEGSWLTVV.

The V and J genes are TRBV27 and TRBJ2-3; D is perhaps TRBD1 (5 bases). Germline V CDR1 and CDR2: MNHEY, SMNVEV (reference sequence). CDR3 size: 15 residues. The V and J ends lost 0 bases and 2 bases respectively, with 9 bases between them. CDR3 sequence reads: CASSLSGQFTDTQYF. CDR3 in DNA: TGTGCCAGCAGTTTATCGGGGCAGTTCACAGATACGCAGTATTTT.

This rearrangement joins TRBV10-1 to TRBJ1-2; 7 bases are shared with TRBD1. The CDR3 has 14 residues. V gave up 5 bases and J gave up 4 bases; unmatched junction bases: 7. Germline lookup yields CDR1 WNHNN and CDR2 SYGVQD (reference sequence). The DNA for the CDR3 is TGCGCCAGCAGTTCCGGGACAGTTCCCTATGGCTACACCTTC. Its protein is CASSSGTVPYGYTF.

V and J are TRBV2 and TRBJ2-7, with 7 bases lining up with TRBD1. With 7 bases clipped from V and 1 base from J, the junction kept 10 bases outside the gene matches. Per the germline V gene, CDR1 is SNHLY and CDR2 is FYNNEI. CDR3 length: 15 residues. The CDR3 DNA is TGTGCCAGCATGGCCGGGACAGTTAGGTCCTACGAGCAGTACTTC. It encodes CASMAGTVRSYEQYF.

This chain joins TRBV5-1 and TRBJ1-1, with D unresolved. V lost 0 bases, J lost 5 bases, and 14 bases lay in between. Germline lookup yields CDR1 SGHRS and CDR2 YFSETQ. CDR3 length equals 15 residues. This CDR3 reads CASSLGPRGGTEAFF. The CDR3, as DNA: TGCGCCAGCAGCTTGGGTCCCCGTGGAGGAACTGAAGCTTTCTTT.

The V gene is TRBV7-3, the J gene TRBJ2-1; D may be TRBD2 (5 bases). The CDR3 has 15 residues. V lost 1 base and J 6 bases, leaving 13 bases between the germline ends. Germline V CDR1 and CDR2: SGHTA, FQGTGA. The CDR3 DNA is TGTGCCAGCAGCTTAATGAGGGAGATGGGCAATGAGCAGTTCTTC. Its translation is CASSLMREMGNEQFF.

This chain joins TRBV12-2 and TRBJ1-1. TRBV12-2 is assigned pseudogene status. The CDR3 covers 17 residues. CDR3 residues: CASRFRGLPTMNTEAFF. The CDR3 DNA reads TGTGCAAGTCGCTTCCGAGGGTTGCCAACCATGAACACTGAAGCTTTCTTT.

The chain has TRBV2 and TRBJ2-1; unclear D gene. This CDR3 is built from 15 residues. The germline V and J ends were trimmed by 6 bases and 0 bases, with 12 bases remaining between them. The germline V gene has CDR1 SNHLY and CDR2 FYNNEI. As DNA, the CDR3 is TGTGCCAGCAGCTCACTCCCCAGCTCCTACAATGAGCAGTTCTTC. It codes for CASSSLPSSYNEQFF.